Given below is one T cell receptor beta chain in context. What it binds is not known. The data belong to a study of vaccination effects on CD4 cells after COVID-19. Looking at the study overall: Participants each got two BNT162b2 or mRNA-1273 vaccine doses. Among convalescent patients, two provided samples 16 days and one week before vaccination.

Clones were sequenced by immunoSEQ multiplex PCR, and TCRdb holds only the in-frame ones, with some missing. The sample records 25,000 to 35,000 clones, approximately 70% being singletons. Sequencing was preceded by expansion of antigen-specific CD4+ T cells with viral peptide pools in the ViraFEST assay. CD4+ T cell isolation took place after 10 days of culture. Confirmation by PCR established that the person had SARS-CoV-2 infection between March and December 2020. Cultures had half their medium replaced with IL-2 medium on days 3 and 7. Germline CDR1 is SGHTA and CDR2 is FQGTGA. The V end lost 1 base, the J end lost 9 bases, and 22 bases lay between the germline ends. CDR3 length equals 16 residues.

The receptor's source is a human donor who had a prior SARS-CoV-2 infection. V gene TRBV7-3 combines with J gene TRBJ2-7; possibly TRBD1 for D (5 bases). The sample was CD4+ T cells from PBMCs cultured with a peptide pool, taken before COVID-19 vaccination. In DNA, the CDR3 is TGTGCCAGCAGCTTAATAGTTAGCAGGGTCTCCTGGGTGCAGTACTTC. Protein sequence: CASSLIVSRVSWVQYF.